These T cell receptor beta chains were read from a single sample in a study of cytomegalovirus exposure and HLA in healthy donors. Method: immunoSEQ multiplex PCR; TCRdb's copy keeps in-frame clones and lacks some. This table lists 100,000 to 150,000 clones. The source material was PBMCs. These receptors were obtained from a middle-aged woman in good health and CMV-seropositive. Both conserved end residues are part of each CDR3. The D gene is left open where the match is weak.

cdr3_aa cdr3_nt j_call v_call d_call
CASSSRTGLEEKLFF TGTGCCAGCAGCTCACGGACAGGGCTTGAGGAAAAACTGTTTTTT TRBJ1-4 TRBV11-1 TRBD1
CASSSRFLTSASYEQYF TGTGCCAGCAGCTCTCGATTCCTGACTAGCGCTTCCTACGAGCAGTACTTC TRBJ2-7 TRBV5-6 TRBD2
CATQTGRHTGELFF TGCGCCACCCAAACCGGGAGGCATACCGGGGAGCTGTTTTTT TRBJ2-2 TRBV5-1 TRBD2
CASSSREASGRIDEQFF TGTGCCAGCAGCTCTCGCGAGGCTAGCGGGAGGATCGATGAGCAGTTCTTC TRBJ2-1 TRBV7-9 TRBD2
CASSPGSSGTQYF TGTGCCAGCAGTCCCGGATCCAGCGGGACCCAGTACTTC TRBJ2-5 TRBV6-6 .
CASSLAPTGGASPYSNQPQHF TGTGCCAGCAGCTTAGCGCCTACAGGGGGCGCATCCCCTTATAGCAATCAGCCCCAGCATTTT TRBJ1-5 TRBV7-8 TRBD1
CASRTHQRNYGYTF TGTGCCAGCAGAACACACCAGCGAAACTATGGCTACACCTTC TRBJ1-2 TRBV6-1 .
CASSLPEREGRETQYF TGTGCCAGCAGCTTACCCGAGCGGGAGGGGCGAGAGACCCAGTACTTC TRBJ2-5 TRBV5-4 TRBD2
CASSERTGSGELFF TGTGCCAGCAGTGAACGGACTGGTTCCGGGGAGCTGTTTTTT TRBJ2-2 TRBV2 .
CASESGTTAGEQYF TGTGCCAGTGAGTCGGGCACCACGGCGGGCGAGCAGTACTTC TRBJ2-7 TRBV28 .
CASSPKGGHEQFF TGTGCCAGCAGCCCGAAAGGGGGCCATGAGCAGTTCTTC TRBJ2-1 TRBV7-3 TRBD1
CSARTVNYGYTF TGCAGCGCGCGGACAGTTAACTATGGCTACACCTTC TRBJ1-2 TRBV29-1 .
CASSLEVLADTQYF TGCGCCAGCAGCTTGGAGGTACTAGCAGATACGCAGTATTTT TRBJ2-3 TRBV5-1 .
CASAEKYNEQFF TGTGCCAGCGCGGAGAAATACAATGAGCAGTTCTTC TRBJ2-1 TRBV19 .
CASTETGKANEKLFF TGTGCCAGCACCGAAACGGGGAAGGCTAATGAAAAACTGTTTTTT TRBJ1-4 TRBV6-1 .
CASRFYEEQYF TGTGCCAGCAGGTTTTACGAGGAGCAGTACTTC TRBJ2-7 TRBV7-8 .
CASSTRQGALGEQYF TGTGCCAGCTCAACCCGGCAGGGCGCGTTGGGCGAGCAGTACTTC TRBJ2-7 TRBV18 .
CASSYVRAGELFF TGTGCCAGCAGCTACGTCCGGGCCGGGGAGCTGTTTTTT TRBJ2-2 TRBV7-2 .
CASSVDGRVYNEQFF TGTGCCAGCAGCGTAGACGGGAGGGTCTACAATGAGCAGTTCTTC TRBJ2-1 TRBV9 TRBD2
CASRTEGSSYNSPLHF TGTGCCAGTAGGACCGAAGGGAGCTCCTATAATTCACCCCTCCACTTT TRBJ1-6 TRBV19 .
CASSDPLAGYNEQFF TGTGCCAGCAGTGACCCACTAGCGGGATACAATGAGCAGTTCTTC TRBJ2-1 TRBV25-1 TRBD2
CASSRQGLAEKLFF TGTGCCAGCAGTAGACAGGGATTGGCTGAAAAACTGTTTTTT TRBJ1-4 TRBV5-4 TRBD1
CAWSQVAGFYEQYF TGTGCCTGGAGTCAGGTAGCGGGGTTCTACGAGCAGTACTTC TRBJ2-7 TRBV30 TRBD2
CASSIASGSGTDTQYF TGTGCCAGTAGTATTGCTAGCGGGAGCGGCACAGATACGCAGTATTTT TRBJ2-3 TRBV19 TRBD2
CASSPYDVYEQYF TGCGCCAGCAGCCCCTACGATGTCTACGAGCAGTACTTC TRBJ2-7 TRBV5-1 .
CASSESGTSGYEQYF TGTGCCAGCAGTGAATCCGGGACTAGCGGCTACGAGCAGTACTTC TRBJ2-7 TRBV6-1 TRBD2
CASSDLPGQGMDGYTF TGTGCCAGCTCAGACCTTCCGGGACAGGGGATGGATGGCTACACCTTC TRBJ1-2 TRBV18 TRBD1
CASREGNTGPSGYGYTF TGTGCCAGCAGAGAGGGCAACACAGGGCCTAGCGGCTATGGCTACACCTTC TRBJ1-2 TRBV9 .